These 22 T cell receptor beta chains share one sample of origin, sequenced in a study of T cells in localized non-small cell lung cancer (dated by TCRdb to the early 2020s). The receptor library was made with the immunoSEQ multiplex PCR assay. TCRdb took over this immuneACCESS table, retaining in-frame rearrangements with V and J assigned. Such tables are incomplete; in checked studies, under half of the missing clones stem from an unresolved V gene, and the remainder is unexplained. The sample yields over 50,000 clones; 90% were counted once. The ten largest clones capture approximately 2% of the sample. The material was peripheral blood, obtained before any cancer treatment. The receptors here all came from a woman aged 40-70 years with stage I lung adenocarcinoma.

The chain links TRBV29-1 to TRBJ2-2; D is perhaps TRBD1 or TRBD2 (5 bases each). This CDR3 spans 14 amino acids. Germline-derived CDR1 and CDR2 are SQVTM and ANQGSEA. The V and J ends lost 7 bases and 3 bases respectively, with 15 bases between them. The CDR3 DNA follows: TGCAGCGGGAGACCAGGGAGAGACACCGGGGAGCTGTTTTTT. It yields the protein CSGRPGRDTGELFF.

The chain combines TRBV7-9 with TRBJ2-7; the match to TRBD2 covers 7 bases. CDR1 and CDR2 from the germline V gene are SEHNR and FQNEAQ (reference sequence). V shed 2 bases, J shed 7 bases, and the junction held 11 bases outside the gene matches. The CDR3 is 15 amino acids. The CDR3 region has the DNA TGTGCCAGCAGCTTATTCCAGCTAGCGGAAGGGGAGCAGTACTTC. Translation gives CASSLFQLAEGEQYF.

The CDR3 DNA reads TGTGCCAGCAGTTTAAGTAGCGGGAGAAAGTACGAGCAGTACTTC. This gives the protein CASSLSSGRKYEQYF. J is TRBJ2-7 and V is TRBV27; 9 bases are shared with TRBD2. This CDR3 spans 15 amino acids. Germline lookup yields CDR1 MNHEY and CDR2 SMNVEV (reference sequence). V gave up 2 bases and J gave up 4 bases; unmatched junction bases: 6.

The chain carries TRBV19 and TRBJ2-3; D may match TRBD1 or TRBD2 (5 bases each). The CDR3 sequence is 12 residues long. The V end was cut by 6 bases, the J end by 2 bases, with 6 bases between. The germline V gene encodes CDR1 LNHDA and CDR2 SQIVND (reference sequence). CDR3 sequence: CASRGVTDTQYF. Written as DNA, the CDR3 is TGTGCCAGTAGGGGGGTCACAGATACGCAGTATTTT.

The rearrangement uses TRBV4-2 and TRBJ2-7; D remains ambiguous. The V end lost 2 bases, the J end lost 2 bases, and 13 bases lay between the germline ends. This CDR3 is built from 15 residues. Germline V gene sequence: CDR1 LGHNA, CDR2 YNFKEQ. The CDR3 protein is CASSQSTSATYEQYF. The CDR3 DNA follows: TGTGCCAGCAGCCAATCTACATCCGCCACCTACGAGCAGTACTTC.

CDR3 DNA sequence: TGTGCCAGCAGTGAATGGGGGACAGGGGCCGAGCAGTACTTC. Its protein is CASSEWGTGAEQYF. The chain links TRBV2 to TRBJ2-7, with TRBD1 matching 10 bases. CDR1 is SNHLY and CDR2 is FYNNEI in the germline V gene. This CDR3 spans 14 amino acids. J was trimmed by 6 bases and V by 2 bases; bases with no gene match: 4.

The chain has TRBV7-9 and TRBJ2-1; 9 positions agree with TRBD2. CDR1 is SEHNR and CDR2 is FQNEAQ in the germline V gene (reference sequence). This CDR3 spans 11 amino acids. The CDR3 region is CAAGGDNEQFF. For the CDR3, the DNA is TGTGCGGCGGGAGGGGACAATGAGCAGTTCTTC.

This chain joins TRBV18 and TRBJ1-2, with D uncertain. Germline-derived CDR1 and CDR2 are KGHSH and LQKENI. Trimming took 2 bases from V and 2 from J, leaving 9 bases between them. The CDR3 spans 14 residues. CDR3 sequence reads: CASSPSVSNYGYTF. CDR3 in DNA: TGTGCCAGCTCACCATCAGTCTCCAACTATGGCTACACCTTC.

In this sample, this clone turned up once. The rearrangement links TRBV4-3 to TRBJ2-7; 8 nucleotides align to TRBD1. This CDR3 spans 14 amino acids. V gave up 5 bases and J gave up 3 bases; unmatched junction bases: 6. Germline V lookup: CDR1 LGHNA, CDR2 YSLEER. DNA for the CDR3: TGCGCCAGCAGCGCCGGGACAGGTGGCTACGAGCAGTACTTC. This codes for CASSAGTGGYEQYF.

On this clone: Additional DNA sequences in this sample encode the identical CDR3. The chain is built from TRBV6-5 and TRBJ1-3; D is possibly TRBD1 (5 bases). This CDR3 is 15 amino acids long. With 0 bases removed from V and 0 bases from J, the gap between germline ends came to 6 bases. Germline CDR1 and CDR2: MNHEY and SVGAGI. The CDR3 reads CASSYSGGSGNTIYF. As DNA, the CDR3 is TGTGCCAGCAGTTACTCCGGGGGCTCTGGAAACACCATATATTTT.

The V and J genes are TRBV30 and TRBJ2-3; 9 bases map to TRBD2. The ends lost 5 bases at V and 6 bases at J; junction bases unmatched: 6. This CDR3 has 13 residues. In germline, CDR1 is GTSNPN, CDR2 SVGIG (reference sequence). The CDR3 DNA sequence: TGTGCCTGGGCTAGCGGGAAGGGGGATACGCAGTATTTT. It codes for CAWASGKGDTQYF. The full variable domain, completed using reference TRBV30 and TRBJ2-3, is SQTIHQWPATLVQPVGSPLSLECTVEGTSNPNLYWYRQAAGRGLQLLFYSVGIGQISSEVPQNLSASRPQDRQFILSSKKLLLSDSGFYLCAWASGKGDTQYFGPGTRLTVL.

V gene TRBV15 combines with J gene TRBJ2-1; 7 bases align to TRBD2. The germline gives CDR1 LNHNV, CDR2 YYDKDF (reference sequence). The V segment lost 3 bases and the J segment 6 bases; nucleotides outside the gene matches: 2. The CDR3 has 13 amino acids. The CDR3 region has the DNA TGTGCCACCAGCAGGGGGGGGTCCAATGAGCAGTTCTTC. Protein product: CATSRGGSNEQFF.

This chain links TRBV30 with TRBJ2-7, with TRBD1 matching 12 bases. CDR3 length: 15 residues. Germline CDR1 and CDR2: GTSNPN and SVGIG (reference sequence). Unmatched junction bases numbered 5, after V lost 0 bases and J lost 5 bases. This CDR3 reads CAWSVWGQGANEQYF. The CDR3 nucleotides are TGTGCCTGGAGTGTCTGGGGACAGGGGGCGAACGAGCAGTACTTC.

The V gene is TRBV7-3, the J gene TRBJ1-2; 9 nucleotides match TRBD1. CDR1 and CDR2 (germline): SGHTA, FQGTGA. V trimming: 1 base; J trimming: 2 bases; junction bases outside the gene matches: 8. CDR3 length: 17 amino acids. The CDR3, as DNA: TGTGCCAGCAGCTTAATTTACGCGGGACAGGGAAACTATGGCTACACCTTC. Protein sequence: CASSLIYAGQGNYGYTF.

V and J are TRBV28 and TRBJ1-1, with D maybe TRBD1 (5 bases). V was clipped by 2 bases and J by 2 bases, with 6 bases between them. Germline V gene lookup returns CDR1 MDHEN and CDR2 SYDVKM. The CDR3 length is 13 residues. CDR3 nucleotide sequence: TGTGCCAGCAGTTTAAGGGACAACACTGAAGCTTTCTTT. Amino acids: CASSLRDNTEAFF.

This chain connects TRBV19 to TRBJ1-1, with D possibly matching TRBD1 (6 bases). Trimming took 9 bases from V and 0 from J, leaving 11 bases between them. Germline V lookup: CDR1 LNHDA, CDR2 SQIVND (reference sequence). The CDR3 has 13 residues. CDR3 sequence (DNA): TGTGCCAGCGTAGCAGGGGTGAACACTGAAGCTTTCTTT. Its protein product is CASVAGVNTEAFF.

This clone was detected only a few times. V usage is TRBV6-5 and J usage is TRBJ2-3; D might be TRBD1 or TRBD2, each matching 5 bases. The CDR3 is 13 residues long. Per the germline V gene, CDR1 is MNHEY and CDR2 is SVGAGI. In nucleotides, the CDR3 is TGTGCGGTCCGGGACCGAGGCACAGATACGCAGTATTTT. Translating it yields CAVRDRGTDTQYF.

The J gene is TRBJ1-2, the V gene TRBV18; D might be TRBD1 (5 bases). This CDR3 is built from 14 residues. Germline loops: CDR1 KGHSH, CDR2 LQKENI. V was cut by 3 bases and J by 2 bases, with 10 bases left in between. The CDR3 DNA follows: TGTGCCAGCTCACCGGGACGGTTGAACTATGGCTACACCTTC. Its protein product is CASSPGRLNYGYTF. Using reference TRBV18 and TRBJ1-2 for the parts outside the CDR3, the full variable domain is NAGVMQNPRHLVRRRGQEARLRCSPMKGHSHVYWYRQLPEEGLKFMVYLQKENIIDESGMPKERFSAEFPKEGPSILRIQQVVRGDSAAYFCASSPGRLNYGYTFGSGTRLTVV.

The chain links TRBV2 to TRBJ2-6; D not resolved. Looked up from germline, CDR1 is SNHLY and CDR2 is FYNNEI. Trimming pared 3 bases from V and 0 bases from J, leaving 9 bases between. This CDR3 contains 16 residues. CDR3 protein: CASSESLSSGANVLTF. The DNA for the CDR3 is TGTGCCAGCAGTGAGAGCCTCAGCTCTGGGGCCAACGTCCTGACTTTC.

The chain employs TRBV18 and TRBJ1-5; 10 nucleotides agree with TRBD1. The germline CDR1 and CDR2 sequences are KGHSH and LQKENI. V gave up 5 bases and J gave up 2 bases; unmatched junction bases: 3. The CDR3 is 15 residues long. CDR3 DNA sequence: TGTGCCAGCTCAGGGACAGGGGTTGGCAATCAGCCCCAGCATTTT. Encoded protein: CASSGTGVGNQPQHF.

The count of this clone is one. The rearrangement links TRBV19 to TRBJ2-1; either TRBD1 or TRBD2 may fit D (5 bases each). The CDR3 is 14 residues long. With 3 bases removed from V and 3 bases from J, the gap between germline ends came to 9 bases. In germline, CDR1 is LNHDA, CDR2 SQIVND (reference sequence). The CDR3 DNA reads TGTGCCAGTAGTATGAGGGGCAACTACAATGAGCAGTTCTTC. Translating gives CASSMRGNYNEQFF. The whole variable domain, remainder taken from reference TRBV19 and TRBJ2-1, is DGGITQSPKYLFRKEGQNVTLSCEQNLNHDAMYWYRQDPGQGLRLIYYSQIVNDFQKGDIAEGYSVSREKKESFPLTVTSAQKNPTAFYLCASSMRGNYNEQFFGPGTRLTVL.

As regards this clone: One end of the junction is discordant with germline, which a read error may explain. The CDR3 DNA sequence: TGTGCCAGCAGCTTGACGAGCGCGTGGGACGAGCAGTACTTC. Its protein is CASSLTSAWDEQYF. This chain links TRBV5-1 with TRBJ2-7; D gene ambiguous. The CDR3 totals 14 residues. CDR1 is SGHRS, CDR2 YFSETQ, per germline.